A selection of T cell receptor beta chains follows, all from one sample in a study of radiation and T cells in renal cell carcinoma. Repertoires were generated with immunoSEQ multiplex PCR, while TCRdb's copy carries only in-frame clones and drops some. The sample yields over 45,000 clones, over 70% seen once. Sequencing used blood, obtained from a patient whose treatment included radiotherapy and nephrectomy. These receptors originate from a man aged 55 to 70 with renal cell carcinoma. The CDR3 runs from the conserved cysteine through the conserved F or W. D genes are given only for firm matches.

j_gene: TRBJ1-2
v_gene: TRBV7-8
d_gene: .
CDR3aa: CASSPRAGADGYTF

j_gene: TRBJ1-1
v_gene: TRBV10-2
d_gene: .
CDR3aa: CASRRGTSNTEAFF

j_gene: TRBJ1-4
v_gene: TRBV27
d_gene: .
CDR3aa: CASRIGANEKLFF

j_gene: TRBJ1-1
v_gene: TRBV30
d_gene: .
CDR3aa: CAWSRQGGTEAFF

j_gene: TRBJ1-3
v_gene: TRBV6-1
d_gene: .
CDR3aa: CASSGGVSGNTIYF

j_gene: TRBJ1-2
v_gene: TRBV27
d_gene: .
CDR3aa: CASSPLRESYGYTF

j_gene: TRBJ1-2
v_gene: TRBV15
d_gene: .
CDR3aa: CATSRDSGAFGYTF

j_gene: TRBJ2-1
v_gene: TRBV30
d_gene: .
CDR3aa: CAWNYEGNEQFF

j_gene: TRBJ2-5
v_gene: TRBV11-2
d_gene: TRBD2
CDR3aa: CASNLGGQETQYF

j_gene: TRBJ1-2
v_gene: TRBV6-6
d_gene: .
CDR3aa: CASSYSWGVEGYTF

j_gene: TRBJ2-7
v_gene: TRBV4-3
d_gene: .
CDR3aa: CASSQEWFMVPGDYEQYF

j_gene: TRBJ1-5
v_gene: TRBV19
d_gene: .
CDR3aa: CASSRQTDQPQHF

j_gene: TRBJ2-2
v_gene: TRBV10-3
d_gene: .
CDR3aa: CATGEGNTGELFF

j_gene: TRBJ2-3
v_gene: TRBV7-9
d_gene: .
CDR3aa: CASSLVSWTSTDTQYF

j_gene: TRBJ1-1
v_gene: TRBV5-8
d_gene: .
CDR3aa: CASSLGPGRMNTEAFF

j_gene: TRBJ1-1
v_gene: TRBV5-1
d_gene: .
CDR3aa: CASRHVSKVAFF

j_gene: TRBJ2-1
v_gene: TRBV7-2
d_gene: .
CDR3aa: CASSLSLPAEQFF

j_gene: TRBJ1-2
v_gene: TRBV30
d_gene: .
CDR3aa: CAWKTTGRVLYGYTF

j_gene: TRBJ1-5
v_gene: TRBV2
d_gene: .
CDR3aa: CASSGSGGNQPQHF

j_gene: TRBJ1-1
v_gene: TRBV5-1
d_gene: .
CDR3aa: CASSFEGRSTEAFF

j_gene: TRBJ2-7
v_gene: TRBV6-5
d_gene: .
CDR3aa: CASSYVAGAEQYF

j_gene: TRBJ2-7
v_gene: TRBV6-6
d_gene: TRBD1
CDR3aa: CASSAARTGVGYEQYF

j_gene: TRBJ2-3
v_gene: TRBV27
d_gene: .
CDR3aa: CASSSEHSDTQYF